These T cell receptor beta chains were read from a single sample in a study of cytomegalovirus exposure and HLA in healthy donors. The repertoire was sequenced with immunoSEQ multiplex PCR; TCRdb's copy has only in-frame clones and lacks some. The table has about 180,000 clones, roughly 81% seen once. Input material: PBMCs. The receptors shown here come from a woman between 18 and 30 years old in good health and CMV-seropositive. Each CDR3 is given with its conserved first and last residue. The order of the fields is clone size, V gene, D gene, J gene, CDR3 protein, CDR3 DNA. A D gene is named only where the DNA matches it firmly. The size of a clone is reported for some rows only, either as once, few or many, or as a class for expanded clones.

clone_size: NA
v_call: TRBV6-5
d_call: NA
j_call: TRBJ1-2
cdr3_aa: CASSPAGWAWGYTF
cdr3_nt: TGTGCCAGCAGTCCCGCAGGGTGGGCTTGGGGCTACACCTTC

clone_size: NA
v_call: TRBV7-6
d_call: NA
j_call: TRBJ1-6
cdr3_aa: CASSLDRGGPLHF
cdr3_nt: TGTGCCAGCAGCTTAGACAGAGGGGGTCCCCTCCACTTT

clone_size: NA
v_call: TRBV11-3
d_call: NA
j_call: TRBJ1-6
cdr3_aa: CASSVRGDSPLHF
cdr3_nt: TGTGCCAGCAGCGTCAGGGGTGATTCACCCCTCCACTTT

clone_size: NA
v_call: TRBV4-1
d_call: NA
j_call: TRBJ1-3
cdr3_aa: CASSPMGLAGNTIYF
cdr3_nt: TGCGCCAGCAGCCCAATGGGACTAGCTGGAAACACCATATATTTT

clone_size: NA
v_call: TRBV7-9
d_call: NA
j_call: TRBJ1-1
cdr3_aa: CASSGRGYTEAFF
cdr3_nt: TGTGCCAGCAGCGGCAGGGGCTACACTGAAGCTTTCTTT

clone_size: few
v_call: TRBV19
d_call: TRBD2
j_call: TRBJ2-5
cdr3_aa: CASSGGASGEETQYF
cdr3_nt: TGTGCCAGCTCCGGAGGGGCTAGCGGGGAAGAGACCCAGTACTTC

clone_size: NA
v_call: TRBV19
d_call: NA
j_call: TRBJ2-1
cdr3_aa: CASSIIAQAMWDEQFF
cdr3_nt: TGTGCCAGTAGTATCATAGCACAGGCGATGTGGGATGAGCAGTTCTTC

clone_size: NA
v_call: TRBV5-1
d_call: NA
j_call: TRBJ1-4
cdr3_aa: CASSGTQGEKLFF
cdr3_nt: TGCGCCAGCAGCGGGACTCAGGGTGAAAAACTGTTTTTT

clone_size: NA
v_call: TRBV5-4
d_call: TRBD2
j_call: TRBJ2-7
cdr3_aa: CASSEGLAGHEQYF
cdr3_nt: TGTGCCAGCAGCGAGGGACTAGCGGGCCACGAGCAGTACTTC

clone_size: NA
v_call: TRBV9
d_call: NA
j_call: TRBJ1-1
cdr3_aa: CASSVGAGDRMNTEAFF
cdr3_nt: TGTGCCAGCAGCGTAGGGGCAGGGGATCGAATGAACACTGAAGCTTTCTTT